What follows are 2 T cell receptor beta chains derived from one specimen sequenced in a study of T-cell reconstitution after alpha-beta-depleted transplantation in children. During its preparation, the TCRbeta library received unique molecular identifiers. One entry per CDR3 protein, called by TCRdb with MiXCR from the PCR reads. The data show a few hundred thousand distinct CDR3 sequences, roughly 11% seen once. The specimen was peripheral blood, collected 180 days after TCRalphabeta/CD19-depleted stem cell transplant. The receptors derive from a male patient under 10 years old who had a stem cell transplant for chronic granulomatous disease, so the T cells may come from the graft donor.

In its sample, this clonotype was seen many times. The chain has TRBV20-1 and TRBJ1-5; D is uncertain. The CDR3 sequence is 15 residues long. V was pared by 0 bases and J by 0 bases, with 9 bases between. Per the germline V gene, CDR1 is DFQATT and CDR2 is SNEGSKA (reference sequence). CDR3 amino acids: CSARDQRNSNQPQHF. Here the CDR3 DNA reads TGCAGTGCTAGAGATCAGCGTAATAGCAATCAGCCCCAGCATTTT.

The table lists this clonotype with many counts. CDR3 amino acids: CANARAPDQFF. The CDR3 DNA reads TGTGCCAATGCCCGGGCCCCCGACCAGTTCTTC. The rearrangement uses TRBV25-1 and TRBJ2-1; D remains ambiguous. V gave up 10 bases and J gave up 13 bases, with 17 bases separating them. Germline CDR1 is MGHDK and CDR2 is SYGVNS. This CDR3 is built from 11 residues. Variable domain in full (rest from reference TRBV25-1 and TRBJ2-1): EADIYQTPRYLVIGTGKKITLECSQTMGHDKMYWYQQDPGMELHLIHYSYGVNSTEKGDLSSESTVSRIRTEHFPLTLESARPSHTSQYLCANARAPDQFFGPGTRLTVL.